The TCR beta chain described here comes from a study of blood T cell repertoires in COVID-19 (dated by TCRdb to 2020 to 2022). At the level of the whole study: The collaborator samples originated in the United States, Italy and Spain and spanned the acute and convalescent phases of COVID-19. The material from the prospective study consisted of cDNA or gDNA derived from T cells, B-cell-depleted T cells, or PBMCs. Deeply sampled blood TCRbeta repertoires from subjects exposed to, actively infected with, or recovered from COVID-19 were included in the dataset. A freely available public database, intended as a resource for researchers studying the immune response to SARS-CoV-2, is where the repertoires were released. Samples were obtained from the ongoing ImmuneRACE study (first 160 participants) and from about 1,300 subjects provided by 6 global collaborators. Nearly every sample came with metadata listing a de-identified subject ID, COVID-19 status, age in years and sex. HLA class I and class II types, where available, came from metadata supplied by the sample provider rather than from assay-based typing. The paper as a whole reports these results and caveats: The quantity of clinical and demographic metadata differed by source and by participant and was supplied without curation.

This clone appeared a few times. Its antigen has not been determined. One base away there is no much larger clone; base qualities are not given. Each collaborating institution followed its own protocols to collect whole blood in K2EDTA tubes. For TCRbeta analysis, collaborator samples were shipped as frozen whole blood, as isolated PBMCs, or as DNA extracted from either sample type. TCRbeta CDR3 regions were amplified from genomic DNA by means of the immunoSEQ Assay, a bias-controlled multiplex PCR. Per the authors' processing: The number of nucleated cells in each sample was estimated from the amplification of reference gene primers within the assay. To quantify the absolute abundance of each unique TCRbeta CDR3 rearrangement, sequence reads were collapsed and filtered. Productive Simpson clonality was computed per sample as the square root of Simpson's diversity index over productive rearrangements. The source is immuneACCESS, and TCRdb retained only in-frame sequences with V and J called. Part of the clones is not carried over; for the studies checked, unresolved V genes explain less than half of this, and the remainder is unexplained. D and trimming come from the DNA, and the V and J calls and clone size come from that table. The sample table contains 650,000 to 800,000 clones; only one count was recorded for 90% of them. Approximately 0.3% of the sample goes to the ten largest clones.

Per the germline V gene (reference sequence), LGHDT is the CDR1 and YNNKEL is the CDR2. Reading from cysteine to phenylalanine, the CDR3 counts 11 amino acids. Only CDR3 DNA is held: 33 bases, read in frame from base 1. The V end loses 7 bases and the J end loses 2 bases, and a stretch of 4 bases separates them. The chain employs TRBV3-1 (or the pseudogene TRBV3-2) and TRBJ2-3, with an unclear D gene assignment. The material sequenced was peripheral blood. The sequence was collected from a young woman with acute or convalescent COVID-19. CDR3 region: CASTSTDTQYF. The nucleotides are TGTGCCAGCACCTCCACAGATACGCAGTATTTT.